This is a list of T cell receptor beta chains from one sample in a study of glioma-infiltrating T cells after dendritic cell vaccination. Some clones are missing from TCRdb's copy, which holds only in-frame ones; the method was immunoSEQ multiplex PCR. Of more than 95,000 clones in the sample, roughly 79% were seen once. This sample comprised blood, obtained before dendritic cell vaccination. The receptors come from a human donor with glioblastoma. Both conserved end residues are part of each CDR3. D genes are given only for firm matches. Some rows mark clone size as missing; the rest say once, few, many or name a class of expanded clone.

size	D	length	V	J	DNA	CDR3
-	TRBD1	17	TRBV7-6	TRBJ2-2	TGTGCCAGCAGCTTTACTATCTTGGGACAGGGGACCGGGGAGCTGTTTTTT	CASSFTILGQGTGELFF
-	TRBD2	15	TRBV13	TRBJ2-7	TGTGCCAGCAGTTTTCGCGGGGGGGCATCAGACGAGCAGTACTTC	CASSFRGGASDEQYF
-	TRBD2	16	TRBV13	TRBJ2-3	TGTGCCAGCAGCTCCTCTCTTGGACTAGCAATAGATACGCAGTATTTT	CASSSSLGLAIDTQYF
few	-	14	TRBV13	TRBJ2-7	TGTGCCAGCAGCCCCGAGGTGTGGTCCTACGAGCAGTACTTC	CASSPEVWSYEQYF
-	-	12	TRBV7-2	TRBJ1-1	TGTGCCAGCAGCCCAGGGGTCAGGGAAGCTTTCTTT	CASSPGVREAFF
few	-	14	TRBV7-9	TRBJ1-1	TGTGCCAGCAGCTTAGTTTCGGTGTCCACTGAAGCTTTCTTT	CASSLVSVSTEAFF
-	-	14	TRBV11-1	TRBJ1-2	TGTGCCAGCAGCCCAACGGACAGTTCCTATGGCTACACCTTC	CASSPTDSSYGYTF
-	TRBD1	15	TRBV5-6	TRBJ2-7	TGTGCCAGCAGTCCCGGGACAGGGGTTTCCTACGAGCAGTACTTC	CASSPGTGVSYEQYF
-	TRBD1	16	TRBV18	TRBJ1-2	TGTGCCAGCTCACCAACAGGGGTACAGGACCTCTATGGCTACACCTTC	CASSPTGVQDLYGYTF
-	TRBD1	16	TRBV11-1	TRBJ2-2	TGTGCCAGCAGCTTGAGTGGGACAGAACACACCGGGGAGCTGTTTTTT	CASSLSGTEHTGELFF
-	TRBD1	13	TRBV5-1	TRBJ2-4	TGCGCCAGCAGCCGGGACAGGACGGGCATTCAGTACTTC	CASSRDRTGIQYF
-	-	14	TRBV2	TRBJ1-5	TGTGCCAGCAGTGAGAGTTATAGCAATCAGCCCCAGCATTTT	CASSESYSNQPQHF
-	-	17	TRBV6-1	TRBJ2-7	TGTGCCAGCAGTGCCCACATCCTAGCGCGGCGGAGCTACGAGCAGTACTTC	CASSAHILARRSYEQYF
-	TRBD2	15	TRBV7-2	TRBJ2-7	TGTGCCAGCAGCCGGACAGCGGGGGGGCCCAACGAGCAGTACTTC	CASSRTAGGPNEQYF
-	-	15	TRBV27	TRBJ2-5	TGTGCCAGCAGTTTATCTTACGAGGTGAGGGAGACCCAGTACTTC	CASSLSYEVRETQYF
-	TRBD2	15	TRBV7-2	TRBJ2-3	TGTGCCAGCAGCGTTAGCGGGACTAGCACAGATACGCAGTATTTT	CASSVSGTSTDTQYF
once	TRBD1	13	TRBV29-1	TRBJ1-6	TGCAGCGTTGGGACAGGGTTAGGTTCACCCCTCCACTTT	CSVGTGLGSPLHF
-	TRBD1	14	TRBV9	TRBJ1-1	TGTGCCAGCAGCCCTGGCAGGGGGGACACTGAAGCTTTCTTT	CASSPGRGDTEAFF
-	-	14	TRBV29-1	TRBJ1-2	TGCAGCGTTGAACTTACATTAAAGATTGGCGGCTACACCTTC	CSVELTLKIGGYTF
-	TRBD1	14	TRBV10-3	TRBJ2-7	TGTGCCGTCCGGGACAGGGGAGGTACCTACGAGCAGTACTTC	CAVRDRGGTYEQYF
-	TRBD1	12	TRBV7-9	TRBJ2-7	TGTGCCAGCAGCGAAGGACAGGGCAAGCAGTACTTC	CASSEGQGKQYF
few	TRBD1	15	TRBV5-1	TRBJ2-2	TGCGCCAGCAGCCCGGGGACAGGGTCGGCCGGGGAGCTGTTTTTT	CASSPGTGSAGELFF
-	-	15	TRBV30	TRBJ1-5	TGTGCCTGGAGTGTAGGCGTCAGGGGCAATCAGCCCCAGCATTTT	CAWSVGVRGNQPQHF
-	TRBD2	16	TRBV19	TRBJ2-3	TGTGCCAGTAGTATAGCAGCTCTAGCGGGGGGGGATACGCAGTATTTT	CASSIAALAGGDTQYF
-	-	20	TRBV10-3	TRBJ1-1	TGTGCCATCAGTGGAACGGGAGTAACCTTTCGGGGATCTGTGAACACTGAAGCTTTCTTT	CAISGTGVTFRGSVNTEAFF
-	TRBD1	17	TRBV5-1	TRBJ1-1	TGCGCCAGCAGCTCCGGGACAGGAATGCCCATGGACACTGAAGCTTTCTTT	CASSSGTGMPMDTEAFF
-	-	15	TRBV16	TRBJ1-1	TGTGCCAGCAGCCAATCGGGGGGACCGAACACTGAAGCTTTCTTT	CASSQSGGPNTEAFF
-	-	13	TRBV25-1	TRBJ1-1	TGTGCCAGCAGTGATCCAGGGTTTTTTGAAGCTTTCTTT	CASSDPGFFEAFF
few	-	14	TRBV15	TRBJ1-4	TGTGCCACCAGCAGCGCAGGGTTTAATGAAAAACTGTTTTTT	CATSSAGFNEKLFF
-	-	14	TRBV10-1	TRBJ1-1	TGCGCCAGCAGTGAATCGACAGCGAACACTGAAGCTTTCTTT	CASSESTANTEAFF
once	-	15	TRBV25-1	TRBJ2-5	TGTGCCAGCAGTGTACGCGGGGGCGGCCAAGAGACCCAGTACTTC	CASSVRGGGQETQYF
few	-	13	TRBV10-3	TRBJ1-1	TGTGCCATCATAACCAGGGTTCTTACTGAAGCTTTCTTT	CAIITRVLTEAFF
-	-	14	TRBV6-1	TRBJ2-1	TGTGCCAGCAGTGAAGCTTTAGATTACAATGAGCAGTTCTTC	CASSEALDYNEQFF
-	-	15	TRBV6-5	TRBJ2-5	TGTGCCAGCAGTTACTCGGGGGGAACGGGAGAGACCCAGTACTTC	CASSYSGGTGETQYF
-	-	14	TRBV19	TRBJ1-4	TGTGCCAGTAGTTACCAGGTGGGCTATGAAAAACTGTTTTTT	CASSYQVGYEKLFF
few	TRBD1	15	TRBV19	TRBJ1-3	TGTGCCAGTAGTAACAGAGGACAGGCTGGAAACACCATATATTTT	CASSNRGQAGNTIYF